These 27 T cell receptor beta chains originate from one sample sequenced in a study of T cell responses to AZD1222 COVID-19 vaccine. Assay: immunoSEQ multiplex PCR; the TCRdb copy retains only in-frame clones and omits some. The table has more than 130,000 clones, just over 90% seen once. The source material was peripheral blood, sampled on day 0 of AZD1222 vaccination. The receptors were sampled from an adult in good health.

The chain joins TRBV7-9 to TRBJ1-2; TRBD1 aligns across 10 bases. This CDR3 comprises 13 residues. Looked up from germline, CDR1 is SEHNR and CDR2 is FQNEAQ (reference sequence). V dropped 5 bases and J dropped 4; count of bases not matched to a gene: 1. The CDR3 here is CASSRTGGYGYTF. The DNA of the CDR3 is TGTGCCAGCAGCCGGACAGGGGGCTATGGCTACACCTTC.

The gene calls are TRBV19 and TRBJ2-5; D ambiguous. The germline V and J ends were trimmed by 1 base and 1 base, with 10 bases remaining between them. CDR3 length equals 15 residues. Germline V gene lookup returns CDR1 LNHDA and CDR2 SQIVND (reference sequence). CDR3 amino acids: CASSIARGSQETQYF. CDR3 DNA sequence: TGTGCCAGTAGTATAGCCAGAGGCAGCCAAGAGACCCAGTACTTC.

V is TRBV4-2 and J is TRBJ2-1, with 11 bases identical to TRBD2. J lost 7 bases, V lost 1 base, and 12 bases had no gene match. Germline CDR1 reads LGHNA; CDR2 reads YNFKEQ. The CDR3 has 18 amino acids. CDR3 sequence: CASSQATGTSGLGNEQFF. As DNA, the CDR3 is TGTGCCAGCAGCCAAGCAACCGGGACTAGCGGATTGGGGAATGAGCAGTTCTTC.

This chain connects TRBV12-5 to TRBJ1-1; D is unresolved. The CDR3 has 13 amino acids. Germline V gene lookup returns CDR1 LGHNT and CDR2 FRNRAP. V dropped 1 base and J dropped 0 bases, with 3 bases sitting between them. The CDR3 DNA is TGTGCTAGTGGTTTGGACATGAACACTGAAGCTTTCTTT. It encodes CASGLDMNTEAFF.

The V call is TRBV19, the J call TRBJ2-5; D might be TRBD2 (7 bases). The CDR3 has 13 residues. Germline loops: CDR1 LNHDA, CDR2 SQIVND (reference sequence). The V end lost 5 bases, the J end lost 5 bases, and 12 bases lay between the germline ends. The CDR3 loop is CASSGGGSETQYF. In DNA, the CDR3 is TGTGCCAGTAGTGGCGGGGGCAGTGAGACCCAGTACTTC.

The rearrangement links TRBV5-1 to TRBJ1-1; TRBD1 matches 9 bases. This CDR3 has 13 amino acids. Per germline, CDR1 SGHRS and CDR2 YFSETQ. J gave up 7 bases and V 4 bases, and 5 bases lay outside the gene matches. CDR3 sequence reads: CASSPGQGLEAFF. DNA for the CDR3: TGCGCCAGCAGCCCTGGACAGGGGCTTGAAGCTTTCTTT.

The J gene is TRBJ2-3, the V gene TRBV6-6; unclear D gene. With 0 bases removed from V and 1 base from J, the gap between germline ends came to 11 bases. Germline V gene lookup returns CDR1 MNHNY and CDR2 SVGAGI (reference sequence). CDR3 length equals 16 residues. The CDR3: CASSYSKEDGTDTQYF. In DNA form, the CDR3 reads TGTGCCAGCAGTTACTCGAAAGAGGACGGCACAGATACGCAGTATTTT.

In nucleotides, the CDR3 is TGCGCCAGCAGCTCGGGGGGGCGGACTAGGGATCACTACGAGCAGTACTTC. It specifies CASSSGGRTRDHYEQYF. The chain employs TRBV5-1 and TRBJ2-7; 8 bases are shared with TRBD2. Looked up from germline, CDR1 is SGHRS and CDR2 is YFSETQ. With V trimmed by 3 bases and J by 3 bases, 14 bases remained unmatched. This CDR3 region has 17 residues.

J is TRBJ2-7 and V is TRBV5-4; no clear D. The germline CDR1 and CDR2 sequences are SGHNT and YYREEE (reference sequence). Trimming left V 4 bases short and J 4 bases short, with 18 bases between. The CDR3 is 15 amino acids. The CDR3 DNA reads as TGTGCCAGCAGCACCAGGACCGGGCCGTCTTACGAGCAGTACTTC. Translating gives CASSTRTGPSYEQYF.

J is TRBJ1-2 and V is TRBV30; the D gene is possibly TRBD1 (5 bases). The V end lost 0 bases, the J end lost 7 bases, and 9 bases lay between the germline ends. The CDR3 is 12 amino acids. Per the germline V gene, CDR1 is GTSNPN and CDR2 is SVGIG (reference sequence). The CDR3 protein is CAWSVGGAGYTF. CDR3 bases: TGTGCCTGGAGTGTGGGCGGGGCTGGCTACACCTTC.

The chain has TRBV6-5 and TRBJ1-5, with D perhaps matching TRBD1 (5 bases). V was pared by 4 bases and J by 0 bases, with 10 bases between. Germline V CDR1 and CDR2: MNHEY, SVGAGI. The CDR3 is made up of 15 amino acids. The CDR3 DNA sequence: TGTGCCAGCAGTTCGGACACTGATAGCAATCAGCCCCAGCATTTT. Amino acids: CASSSDTDSNQPQHF.

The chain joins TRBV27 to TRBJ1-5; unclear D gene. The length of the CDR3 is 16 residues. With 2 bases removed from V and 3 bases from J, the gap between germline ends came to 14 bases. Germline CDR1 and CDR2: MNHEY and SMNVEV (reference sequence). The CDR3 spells CASSLNLPGPNQPQHF. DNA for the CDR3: TGTGCCAGCAGTTTAAATTTGCCCGGCCCCAATCAGCCCCAGCATTTT.

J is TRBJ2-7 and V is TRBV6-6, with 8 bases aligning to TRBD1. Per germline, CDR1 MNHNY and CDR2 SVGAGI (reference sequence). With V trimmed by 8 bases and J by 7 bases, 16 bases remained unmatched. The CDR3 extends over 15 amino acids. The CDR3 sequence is CASWSNGRGLGEQYF. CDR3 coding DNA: TGTGCCAGCTGGTCAAACGGCAGGGGGCTCGGGGAGCAGTACTTC.

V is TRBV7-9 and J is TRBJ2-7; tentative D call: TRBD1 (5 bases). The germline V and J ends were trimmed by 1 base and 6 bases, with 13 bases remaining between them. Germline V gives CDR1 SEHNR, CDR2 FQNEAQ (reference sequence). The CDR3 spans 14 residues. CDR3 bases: TGTGCCAGCAGCTTAGGGGGCCCCTATACCGAGCAGTACTTC. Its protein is CASSLGGPYTEQYF.

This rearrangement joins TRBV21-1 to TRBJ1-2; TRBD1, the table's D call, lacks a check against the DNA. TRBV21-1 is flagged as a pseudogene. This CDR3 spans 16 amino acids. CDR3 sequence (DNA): TGTGCCAGCAGCAAAGTAAAGACAGGGGTCTCGCCTGGCTACACCTTC. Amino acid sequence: CASSKVKTGVSPGYTF.

This CDR3 reads CASSIGTSGSIEQFF. As DNA, the CDR3 is TGTGCCAGTAGTATTGGGACTAGCGGGAGTATTGAGCAGTTCTTC. This sequence joins TRBV19 and TRBJ2-1; 14 nucleotides agree with TRBD2. The CDR3 spans 15 residues. Germline values: CDR1 LNHDA, CDR2 SQIVND (reference sequence). Trimming cost V 3 bases and J 9 bases; bases outside gene matches: 4.

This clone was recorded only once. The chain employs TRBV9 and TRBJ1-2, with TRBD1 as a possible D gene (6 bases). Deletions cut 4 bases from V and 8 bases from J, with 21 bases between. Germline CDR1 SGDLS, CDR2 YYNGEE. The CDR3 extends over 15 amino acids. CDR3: CASSLLRGGDWGYTF. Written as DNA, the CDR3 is TGTGCCAGCAGCCTCCTTCGAGGGGGTGACTGGGGCTACACCTTC. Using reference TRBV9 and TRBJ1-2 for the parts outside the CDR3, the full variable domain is DSGVTQTPKHLITATGQRVTLRCSPRSGDLSVYWYQQSLDQGLQFLIQYYNGEERAKGNILERFSAQQFPDLHSELNLSSLELGDSALYFCASSLLRGGDWGYTFGSGTRLTVV.

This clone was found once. In DNA form, the CDR3 reads TGTGCCAGTATCCACCGCCGGGACAGGGGGTCCGGGGAGCTGTTTTTT. As protein: CASIHRRDRGSGELFF. This sequence joins TRBV19 and TRBJ2-2; 11 nucleotides match TRBD1. CDR1 LNHDA and CDR2 SQIVND come from the germline V gene (reference sequence). Trimming took 7 bases from V and 6 from J; bases not matched to a gene: 10. The CDR3 is made up of 16 amino acids.

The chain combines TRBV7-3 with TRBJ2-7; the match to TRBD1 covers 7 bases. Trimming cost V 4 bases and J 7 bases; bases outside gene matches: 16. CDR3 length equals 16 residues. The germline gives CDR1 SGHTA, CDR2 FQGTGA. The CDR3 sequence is CASSSLGTDRVREQYF. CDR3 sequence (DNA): TGTGCCAGCAGCTCACTCGGGACAGACAGGGTCCGAGAGCAGTACTTC.

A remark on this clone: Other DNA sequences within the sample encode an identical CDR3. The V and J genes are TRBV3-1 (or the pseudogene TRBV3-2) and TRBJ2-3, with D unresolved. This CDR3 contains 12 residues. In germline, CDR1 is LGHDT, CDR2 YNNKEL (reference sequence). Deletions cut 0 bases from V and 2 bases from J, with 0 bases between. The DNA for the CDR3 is TGTGCCAGCAGCCAAGACACAGATACGCAGTATTTT. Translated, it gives CASSQDTDTQYF.

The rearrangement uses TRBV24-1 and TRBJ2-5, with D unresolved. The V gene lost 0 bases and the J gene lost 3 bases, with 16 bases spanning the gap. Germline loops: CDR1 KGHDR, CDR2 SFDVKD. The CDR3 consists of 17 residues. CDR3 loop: CATSDLQKAPGEETQYF. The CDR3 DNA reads TGTGCCACCAGTGATTTGCAAAAAGCCCCCGGCGAAGAGACCCAGTACTTC.

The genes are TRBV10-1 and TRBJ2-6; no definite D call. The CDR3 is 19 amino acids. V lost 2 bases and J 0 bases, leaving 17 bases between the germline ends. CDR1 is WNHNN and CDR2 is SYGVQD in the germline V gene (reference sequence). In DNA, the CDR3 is TGCGCCAGCAGTGAGGAATGGGCTTTAGTCGTCTCTGGGGCCAACGTCCTGACTTTC. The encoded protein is CASSEEWALVVSGANVLTF.

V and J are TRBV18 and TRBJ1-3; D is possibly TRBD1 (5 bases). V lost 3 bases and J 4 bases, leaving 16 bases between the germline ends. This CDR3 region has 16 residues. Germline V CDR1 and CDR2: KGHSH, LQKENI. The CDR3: CASSPRDRQQGNTIYF. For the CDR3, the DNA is TGTGCCAGCTCACCTCGAGACAGACAACAAGGAAACACCATATATTTT.

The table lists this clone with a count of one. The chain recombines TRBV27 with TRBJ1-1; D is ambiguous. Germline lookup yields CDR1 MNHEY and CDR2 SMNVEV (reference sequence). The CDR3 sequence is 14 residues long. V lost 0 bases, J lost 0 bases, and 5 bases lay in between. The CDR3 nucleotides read TGTGCCAGCAGTTTATCGGCGCTGAACACTGAAGCTTTCTTT. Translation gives CASSLSALNTEAFF.

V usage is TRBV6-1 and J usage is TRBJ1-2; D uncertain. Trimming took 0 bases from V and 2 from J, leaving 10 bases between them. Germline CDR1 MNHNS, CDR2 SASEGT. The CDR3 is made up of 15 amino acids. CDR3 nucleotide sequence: TGTGCCAGCAGTGAAGCGAGACGGAAAAACTATGGCTACACCTTC. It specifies CASSEARRKNYGYTF.

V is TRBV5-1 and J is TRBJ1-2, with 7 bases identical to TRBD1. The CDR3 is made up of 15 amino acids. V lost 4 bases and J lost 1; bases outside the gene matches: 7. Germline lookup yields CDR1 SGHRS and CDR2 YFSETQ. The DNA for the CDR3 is TGCGCCAGCAGCCTCCGACAGGGCGATAACTATGGCTACACCTTC. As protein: CASSLRQGDNYGYTF.

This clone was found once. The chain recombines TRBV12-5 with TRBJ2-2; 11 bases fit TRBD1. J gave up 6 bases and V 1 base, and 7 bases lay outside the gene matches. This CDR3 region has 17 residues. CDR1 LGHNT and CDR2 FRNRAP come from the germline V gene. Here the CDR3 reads CASGLGTGGSRPGELFF. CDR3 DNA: TGTGCTAGTGGTTTGGGGACAGGGGGCTCCAGACCCGGGGAGCTGTTTTTT.